Sequencing of this T cell receptor beta chain was carried out in a study of blood T cell repertoires in COVID-19. The overall study: Whether acute or convalescent, the COVID-19 samples came from the United States, Italy and Spain. T cells, B-cell-depleted T cells, or PBMCs supplied cDNA or gDNA.

Study processing details: Amplification with reference gene primers provided the estimates of nucleated cell counts. The assay was immunoSEQ multiplex PCR, and TCRdb's table has in-frame clones only and misses some. V and J calls and clone size are copied from that table; D and trimming were computed from the DNA. The sample has about 200,000 clones, approximately 82% seen once; the top ten hold roughly 7.6%. Germline V gene lookup returns CDR1 MDHEN and CDR2 SYDVKM. Trimming removed 2 bases at V and 13 bases at J, with 15 bases between. The CDR3 loop spans 12 amino acids. The rearrangement links TRBV28 to TRBJ2-7; weak D call: TRBD1 (6 bases). Input material: peripheral blood. The clonotype originates from a woman aged 45 to 65 with acute or convalescent COVID-19. CDR3 coding DNA: TGTGCCAGCAGTTTAGGGACCAGGGGCTTATACTTC. Protein sequence: CASSLGTRGLYF. The complete variable domain, with remaining parts taken from reference TRBV28 and TRBJ2-7, reads DVKVTQSSRYLVKRTGEKVFLECVQDMDHENMFWYRQDPGLGLRLIYFSYDVKMKEKGDIPEGYSVSREKKERFSLILESASTNQTSMYLCASSLGTRGLYFGPGTRLTVT.